What follows are 15 T cell receptor beta chains derived from one specimen sequenced in a study of blood T cell repertoires in COVID-19. Assay: immunoSEQ multiplex PCR; the TCRdb copy retains only in-frame clones and omits some. The data hold over 250,000 clones, with about 88% observed a single time. The sample consisted of PBMCs or T cells enriched from blood (not recorded which). Receptors were obtained from a woman aged 50 to 65 who had recovered from COVID-19.

This chain uses TRBV7-3 with TRBJ2-1; D is undetermined. The germline V gene encodes CDR1 SGHTA and CDR2 FQGTGA. The germline V and J ends were trimmed by 5 bases and 1 base, with 12 bases remaining between them. This CDR3 region has 15 residues. CDR3 in DNA: TGTGCCAGCAGCCCGCAGGATGTATCCTACAATGAGCAGTTCTTC. It is translated as CASSPQDVSYNEQFF.

The chain carries TRBV28 and TRBJ2-1; TRBD2 agrees at 11 bases. The CDR3 contains 16 residues. Germline values: CDR1 MDHEN, CDR2 SYDVKM. The trim removed 7 bases at V and 5 bases at J, leaving 10 bases unmatched. The CDR3 DNA is TGTGCCAGCACTCAAGGGGGGACTAGCGGCAACAATGAGCAGTTCTTC. It is translated as CASTQGGTSGNNEQFF.

Concerning this clone itself: Other DNA variants within this sample encode the same CDR3. This CDR3 reads CASSTGQGSTEAFF. CDR3 nucleotides: TGTGCCAGCAGCACAGGACAGGGGAGCACTGAAGCTTTCTTT. The J gene is TRBJ1-1, the V gene TRBV7-9; TRBD1 aligns across 9 bases. The CDR3 spans 14 residues. V lost 5 bases and J lost 4; bases outside the gene matches: 5. CDR1 and CDR2 (germline): SEHNR, FQNEAQ (reference sequence).

This chain joins TRBV9 and TRBJ2-2, with 16 bases lining up with TRBD2. This CDR3 is built from 19 residues. CDR1 and CDR2 from the germline V gene are SGDLS and YYNGEE. Trimming cost V 5 bases and J 3 bases; bases outside gene matches: 10. The CDR3 here is CASSPAGTSGRGDTGELFF. The CDR3 DNA reads as TGTGCCAGCAGTCCTGCCGGGACTAGCGGGAGGGGGGACACCGGGGAGCTGTTTTTT.

The chain carries TRBV9 and TRBJ2-5; TRBD2 aligns across 8 bases. V gave up 4 bases and J gave up 3 bases; unmatched junction bases: 8. Germline lookup yields CDR1 SGDLS and CDR2 YYNGEE. This CDR3 is 15 amino acids long. The CDR3, as DNA: TGTGCCAGCAGCTGTTACGGGAGGGCCGAAGAGACCCAGTACTTC. This encodes CASSCYGRAEETQYF. The complete variable domain, with remaining parts taken from reference TRBV9 and TRBJ2-5, reads DSGVTQTPKHLITATGQRVTLRCSPRSGDLSVYWYQQSLDQGLQFLIQYYNGEERAKGNILERFSAQQFPDLHSELNLSSLELGDSALYFCASSCYGRAEETQYFGPGTRLLVL.

The chain employs TRBV7-9 and TRBJ2-7; possible D gene TRBD1, 5 bases. V dropped 1 base and J dropped 6 bases, with 13 bases sitting between them. Germline CDR1 SEHNR, CDR2 FQNEAQ (reference sequence). The CDR3 covers 14 residues. DNA of the CDR3: TGTGCCAGCAGCTTAGTAGGGTACCAGGGCGAGCAGTACTTC. Protein product: CASSLVGYQGEQYF.

The V call is TRBV7-6, the J call TRBJ2-5, with D perhaps matching TRBD2 (6 bases). The CDR3 loop spans 14 amino acids. Trimming left V 2 bases short and J 5 bases short, with 12 bases between. Germline CDR1 reads SGHVS; CDR2 reads FNYEAQ. The DNA for the CDR3 is TGTGCCAGCAGCTTATCTCCGGGAGTGGAGACCCAGTACTTC. Translated: CASSLSPGVETQYF.

V gene TRBV6-1 combines with J gene TRBJ2-7; D perhaps matches TRBD1 (5 bases). CDR3 length: 14 amino acids. Deletions cut 2 bases from V and 7 bases from J, with 15 bases between. From germline, CDR1 is MNHNS and CDR2 SASEGT. CDR3 residues: CASSENDSLGEQYF. In DNA form, the CDR3 reads TGTGCCAGCAGTGAAAACGACAGTTTGGGGGAGCAGTACTTC.

The gene calls are TRBV28 and TRBJ2-1, with a tentative D call TRBD2 (5 bases). The CDR3 sequence is 17 residues long. The V gene's germline CDR1 is MDHEN and CDR2 SYDVKM. V was shortened by 4 bases and J by 3 bases, with 19 bases between the two germline ends. DNA of the CDR3: TGTGCCAGCAGTTCCCTTGGAGGCGCCTACAACTACAATGAGCAGTTCTTC. It yields the protein CASSSLGGAYNYNEQFF.

J is TRBJ1-1 and V is TRBV27; TRBD1 aligns across 10 bases. Looked up from germline, CDR1 is MNHEY and CDR2 is SMNVEV (reference sequence). CDR3 length equals 14 residues. With V trimmed by 0 bases and J by 6 bases, 1 base remained unmatched. The CDR3: CASSLSTGGSEAFF. Here the CDR3 DNA reads TGTGCCAGCAGTTTATCGACAGGGGGCTCTGAAGCTTTCTTT.

The chain combines TRBV7-2 with TRBJ1-5; TRBD1 aligns across 9 bases. Germline CDR1 and CDR2: SGHTA and FQGNSA. After removal of 5 bases from V and 2 bases from J, the junction contained 7 bases not matched to a gene. The CDR3 length is 16 residues. CDR3 DNA sequence: TGTGCCAGCAGCGGGGGACAGGGAGGGCGCAATCAGCCCCAGCATTTT. As protein: CASSGGQGGRNQPQHF.

V gene TRBV5-1 combines with J gene TRBJ2-3; D perhaps matches TRBD2 (6 bases). This CDR3 is built from 14 residues. V gave up 5 bases and J gave up 4 bases, with 14 bases separating them. CDR1 is SGHRS, CDR2 YFSETQ, per germline. The CDR3, as DNA: TGCGCCAGCAGTCCGGCGGGAATGCCAGATACGCAGTATTTT. Amino acid sequence: CASSPAGMPDTQYF. Full variable domain (outside the CDR3, taken from reference TRBV5-1 and TRBJ2-3): KAGVTQTPRYLIKTRGQQVTLSCSPISGHRSVSWYQQTPGQGLQFLFEYFSETQRNKGNFPGRFSGRQFSNSRSEMNVSTLELGDSALYLCASSPAGMPDTQYFGPGTRLTVL.

The chain employs TRBV7-3 and TRBJ1-2; no clear D. The germline V gene encodes CDR1 SGHTA and CDR2 FQGTGA. The CDR3 loop spans 14 amino acids. V shed 2 bases and J shed 2 bases, with 9 bases lying between them. The chain's CDR3 is CASSLGSGNYGYTF. CDR3 nucleotide sequence: TGTGCCAGCAGCTTAGGGTCGGGAAACTATGGCTACACCTTC.

V gene TRBV18 combines with J gene TRBJ2-2; D perhaps matches TRBD2 (6 bases). Deletions cut 4 bases from V and 2 bases from J, with 14 bases between. The germline V gene has CDR1 KGHSH and CDR2 LQKENI. There are 16 residues in the CDR3. The CDR3 loop reads CASSLKGLGNTGELFF. CDR3 sequence (DNA): TGTGCCAGCTCACTAAAGGGACTGGGCAACACCGGGGAGCTGTTTTTT.

This clone appeared a few times. This chain uses TRBV27 with TRBJ1-2; 7 nucleotides agree with TRBD1. Germline V gene lookup returns CDR1 MNHEY and CDR2 SMNVEV (reference sequence). The CDR3 contains 13 residues. The trim removed 5 bases at V and 8 bases at J, leaving 8 bases unmatched. In DNA form, the CDR3 reads TGTGCCAGCAGTGACCGGGACAGTGGGGGCTACACCTTC. It is translated as CASSDRDSGGYTF.